These 19 T cell receptor beta chains were sequenced from one sample in a study of blood T cell repertoires in COVID-19. The table came from immunoSEQ multiplex PCR; TCRdb's copy has only in-frame clones and leaves some out. Of about 160,000 clones listed, roughly 78% were seen once; the top ten hold 12% to 15%. The sequencing input was peripheral blood. The receptors come from a human donor with acute or convalescent COVID-19. The donor label of this sample is uncertain.

The genes are TRBV7-8 and TRBJ1-6; D may be TRBD1 (5 bases). The V gene's germline CDR1 is SGHVS and CDR2 FQNEAQ. The CDR3 spans 16 residues. V lost 1 base and J lost 6, with 13 bases in between. The CDR3 protein is CASSLEGLSFNSPLHF. The CDR3 nucleotides read TGTGCCAGCAGCTTAGAGGGGTTGTCTTTTAATTCACCCCTCCACTTT.

About this clone itself: This sample includes further DNA sequences coding for the same CDR3. The chain couples TRBV19 to TRBJ1-1; TRBD1 is a possible D gene (5 bases). The CDR3 consists of 13 residues. V was trimmed by 3 bases and J by 4 bases, leaving 9 bases between them. Germline V gives CDR1 LNHDA, CDR2 SQIVND (reference sequence). CDR3 loop: CASSIQGSTEAFF. CDR3 nucleotide sequence: TGTGCCAGTAGTATTCAGGGATCCACTGAAGCTTTCTTT.

The rearrangement links TRBV20-1 to TRBJ1-1; 7 bases are shared with TRBD1. The CDR3 runs 11 residues. CDR1 DFQATT and CDR2 SNEGSKA come from the germline V gene (reference sequence). The V gene end was trimmed by 1 base and the J gene end by 7 bases; junction bases not matched to a gene: 0. The CDR3 region has the DNA TGCAGTGCTAGAGGACAGGGTGAAGCTTTCTTT. Residues: CSARGQGEAFF.

The V gene is TRBV11-2, the J gene TRBJ1-1; D remains unclear. The CDR3 covers 14 residues. V shed 5 bases and J shed 3 bases, with 13 bases lying between them. Per the germline V gene, CDR1 is SGHAT and CDR2 is FQNNGV. The CDR3 region has the DNA TGTGCCAGCAGCCGCGACCTGCGGGACACTGAAGCTTTCTTT. Translating it yields CASSRDLRDTEAFF.

The chain is built from TRBV19 and TRBJ1-1, with 9 bases that match TRBD1. The junction had 2 bases not matched to a gene; V was cut back by 5 bases and J by 4 bases. Germline values: CDR1 LNHDA, CDR2 SQIVND (reference sequence). The length of the CDR3 is 13 residues. The CDR3 protein is CASSVTGGTEAFF. The CDR3 DNA follows: TGTGCCAGTAGTGTGACAGGGGGCACTGAAGCTTTCTTT.

The chain uses TRBV6-5 and TRBJ1-1; D gene ambiguous. V was shortened by 8 bases and J by 11 bases, with 18 bases between the two germline ends. The CDR3 loop spans 12 amino acids. Germline V gives CDR1 MNHEY, CDR2 SVGAGI. This CDR3 reads CASVSDSEMAFF. CDR3 DNA: TGTGCCAGCGTCTCAGACTCTGAGATGGCTTTCTTT.

The rearrangement links TRBV5-1 to TRBJ1-2; D may be TRBD1 (6 bases). The CDR3 is made up of 15 amino acids. CDR1 is SGHRS and CDR2 is YFSETQ in the germline V gene. V shed 4 bases and J shed 4 bases, with 17 bases lying between them. In DNA form, the CDR3 reads TGCGCCAGCAGCCTGAGGACAGAGCCATTCTATGGCTACACCTTC. Translating gives CASSLRTEPFYGYTF.

V and J are TRBV19 and TRBJ2-2; perhaps TRBD1 as D (5 bases). Germline V gene sequence: CDR1 LNHDA, CDR2 SQIVND (reference sequence). V was pared by 3 bases and J by 2 bases, with 10 bases between. The CDR3 has 15 residues. In nucleotides, the CDR3 is TGTGCCAGTAGTATGGATGGGGCAAACACCGGGGAGCTGTTTTTT. Residues: CASSMDGANTGELFF.

This rearrangement joins TRBV7-2 to TRBJ1-5; the D is unclear. Germline V gene sequence: CDR1 SGHTA, CDR2 FQGNSA. The CDR3 is 13 amino acids. V was cut by 2 bases and J by 5 bases, with 7 bases left in between. CDR3 sequence: CASSLFRDQPQHF. The CDR3 DNA is TGTGCCAGCAGCTTATTTCGGGATCAGCCCCAGCATTTT.

This clone was seen just once. The rearrangement joins TRBV6-2 or TRBV6-3 to TRBJ2-3; 14 nucleotides agree with TRBD2. Trimming at V came to 5 bases and at J to 2 bases, leaving 3 bases not matched to a gene. The CDR3 consists of 16 residues. Germline CDR1 and CDR2: MNHEY and SVGEGT. The CDR3, as DNA: TGTGCCAGCAGTCGGACTAGCGGGGGGCCCACAGATACGCAGTATTTT. Translation: CASSRTSGGPTDTQYF.

The rearrangement links TRBV19 to TRBJ1-5, with TRBD1 identical over 11 bases. J was trimmed by 3 bases and V by 6 bases; bases with no gene match: 13. The CDR3 length is 18 residues. Germline V lookup: CDR1 LNHDA, CDR2 SQIVND (reference sequence). CDR3 DNA: TGTGCCAGTAGGGACAGGGGGCGAAACCCTAAACCCAATCAGCCCCAGCATTTT. This translates into CASRDRGRNPKPNQPQHF.

A few counts support this clone. The chain is built from TRBV6-5 and TRBJ1-2, with 7 bases identical to TRBD1. The ends lost 4 bases at V and 9 bases at J; junction bases unmatched: 5. CDR1 and CDR2 from the germline V gene are MNHEY and SVGAGI. This CDR3 has 12 residues. Here the CDR3 reads CASSSTQGSYTF. The CDR3 DNA reads TGTGCCAGCAGTTCGACACAGGGGAGCTACACCTTC.

The CDR3 region is CASSQSTLEAFF. Here the CDR3 DNA reads TGTGCCAGCAGCCAAAGCACCCTTGAAGCTTTCTTT. This chain joins TRBV14 and TRBJ1-1; D not resolved. The CDR3 is 12 residues long. Germline CDR1 is SGHDN and CDR2 is FVKESK. V lost 2 bases and J 7 bases, leaving 8 bases between the germline ends.

The chain joins TRBV4-2 to TRBJ1-2; D perhaps matches TRBD1 (5 bases). The CDR3 runs to 16 residues. Looked up from germline, CDR1 is LGHNA and CDR2 is YNFKEQ. V was pared by 8 bases and J by 4 bases, with 23 bases between. The CDR3 DNA is TGTGCCAGCGGCGGACCCAGATCAGGGTTGGGCTATGGCTACACCTTC. Its protein product is CASGGPRSGLGYGYTF.

CDR3 sequence (DNA): TGTGCCAGTAGTATAGAGACAGCCCTTGGGCAGGGCTACACCTTC. Amino acids: CASSIETALGQGYTF. This rearrangement joins TRBV19 to TRBJ1-2; possibly TRBD1 for D (5 bases). V lost 0 bases and J 8 bases, leaving 16 bases between the germline ends. CDR1 and CDR2 (germline): LNHDA, SQIVND (reference sequence). The CDR3 consists of 15 residues.

This chain links TRBV6-6 with TRBJ2-7, with a weak D call TRBD1 (5 bases). V lost 10 bases and J lost 0, with 16 bases in between. The CDR3 length is 14 residues. Looked up from germline, CDR1 is MNHNY and CDR2 is SVGAGI (reference sequence). The CDR3 protein is CATSRQSSSYEQYF. The DNA of the CDR3 is TGTGCCACATCAAGACAGAGTAGCTCCTACGAGCAGTACTTC.

This clone was found a few times. The chain has TRBV29-1 and TRBJ2-7; 7 bases map to TRBD1. Germline V lookup: CDR1 SQVTM, CDR2 ANQGSEA. This CDR3 has 12 residues. The ends lost 7 bases at V and 4 bases at J; junction bases unmatched: 7. The CDR3 loop is CSARDSLYEQYF. The CDR3 DNA is TGCAGCGCCCGGGACAGCCTGTACGAGCAGTACTTC.

This clone was counted once. CDR3 in DNA: TGCGCCAGCAGCCAAGATCCTAGGCAGGGGGGAGAAAAACTGTTTTTT. The encoded protein is CASSQDPRQGGEKLFF. J is TRBJ1-4 and V is TRBV4-1; 7 bases are shared with TRBD1. Per germline, CDR1 MGHRA and CDR2 YSYEKL. With V trimmed by 0 bases and J by 8 bases, 9 bases remained unmatched. The CDR3 contains 16 residues.

This clone was counted a few times. The chain uses TRBV5-4 and TRBJ2-7, with 7 bases fitting TRBD1. The CDR3 contains 14 residues. J was trimmed by 3 bases and V by 4 bases; bases with no gene match: 7. The germline gives CDR1 SGHNT, CDR2 YYREEE (reference sequence). The CDR3 DNA follows: TGTGCCAGCAGCGCGGATCCAGGGGGCTACGAGCAGTACTTC. It is translated as CASSADPGGYEQYF.